The 7 T cell receptor beta chains below come from one sample, sequenced in a study of T cell responses to AZD1222 COVID-19 vaccine. Using immunoSEQ multiplex PCR, the repertoire was profiled, and TCRdb retains in-frame clones only, with some absent. The repertoire holds 120,000 to 150,000 clones, with approximately 86% as singletons. Material: peripheral blood, obtained 28 days after the second AZD1222 dose. The receptors were gathered from an adult who received the AZD1222 COVID-19 vaccine.

The gene calls are TRBV10-3 and TRBJ2-1, with TRBD2 identical over 7 bases. Germline trimming cut 4 bases from V and 7 bases from J; bases unmatched to any gene: 10. The CDR3 covers 15 residues. Germline V gene sequence: CDR1 ENHRY, CDR2 SYGVKD. CDR3: CAISGSGTVENEQFF. The CDR3 nucleotides read TGTGCCATCAGTGGGAGCGGGACGGTAGAAAATGAGCAGTTCTTC.

The CDR3 sequence: CAWSSRQGENQPQHF. For the CDR3, the DNA is TGTGCCTGGAGTTCTAGACAGGGAGAAAATCAGCCCCAGCATTTT. The J gene is TRBJ1-5, the V gene TRBV30, with 7 positions matching TRBD1. There are 15 residues in the CDR3. The ends lost 2 bases at V and 4 bases at J; junction bases unmatched: 8. Germline CDR1 GTSNPN, CDR2 SVGIG (reference sequence).

This clone was observed once. This sequence joins TRBV6-6 and TRBJ1-1; D unclear. The V end was cut by 7 bases, the J end by 1 base, with 10 bases between. This CDR3 has 13 amino acids. Per the germline V gene, CDR1 is MNHNY and CDR2 is SVGAGI (reference sequence). In DNA, the CDR3 is TGTGCCAGCACGATACACTGGAACACTGAAGCTTTCTTT. As protein: CASTIHWNTEAFF.

V usage is TRBV7-2 and J usage is TRBJ2-1, with D tentatively TRBD1 (5 bases). This CDR3 comprises 17 residues. Germline values: CDR1 SGHTA, CDR2 FQGNSA. With 5 bases removed from V and 0 bases from J, the gap between germline ends came to 17 bases. This CDR3 reads CASSLLGASSSYNEQFF. The DNA for the CDR3 is TGTGCCAGCAGCCTCCTAGGGGCTTCTAGCTCCTACAATGAGCAGTTCTTC.

The chain uses TRBV19 and TRBJ2-1; 10 nucleotides match TRBD1. The junction had 11 bases not matched to a gene; V was cut back by 3 bases and J by 9 bases. CDR1 is LNHDA and CDR2 is SQIVND in the germline V gene (reference sequence). The CDR3 contains 16 residues. The chain's CDR3 is CASSIRAGTGAGEQFF. DNA for the CDR3: TGTGCCAGTAGTATTAGGGCGGGGACAGGGGCCGGTGAGCAGTTCTTC. The variable domain in full, completed from reference TRBV19 and TRBJ2-1, reads DGGITQSPKYLFRKEGQNVTLSCEQNLNHDAMYWYRQDPGQGLRLIYYSQIVNDFQKGDIAEGYSVSREKKESFPLTVTSAQKNPTAFYLCASSIRAGTGAGEQFFGPGTRLTVL.

CDR3 DNA sequence: TGCGCCAGCAGCTCGACAGGGTCCGGAAACACCATATATTTT. This codes for CASSSTGSGNTIYF. The chain is built from TRBV5-1 and TRBJ1-3, with 7 nucleotides matching TRBD1. This CDR3 region has 14 residues. Trimming removed 3 bases from V and 4 bases from J; junction bases left unmatched: 4. Germline V gene lookup returns CDR1 SGHRS and CDR2 YFSETQ.

The chain combines TRBV6-5 with TRBJ2-3, with 8 bases aligning to TRBD2. This CDR3 is 15 amino acids long. The germline CDR1 and CDR2 sequences are MNHEY and SVGAGI. The trim removed 5 bases at V and 3 bases at J, leaving 7 bases unmatched. In DNA, the CDR3 is TGTGCCAGCAGTCTCGGAGCGGGGGAAACAGATACGCAGTATTTT. This codes for CASSLGAGETDTQYF.